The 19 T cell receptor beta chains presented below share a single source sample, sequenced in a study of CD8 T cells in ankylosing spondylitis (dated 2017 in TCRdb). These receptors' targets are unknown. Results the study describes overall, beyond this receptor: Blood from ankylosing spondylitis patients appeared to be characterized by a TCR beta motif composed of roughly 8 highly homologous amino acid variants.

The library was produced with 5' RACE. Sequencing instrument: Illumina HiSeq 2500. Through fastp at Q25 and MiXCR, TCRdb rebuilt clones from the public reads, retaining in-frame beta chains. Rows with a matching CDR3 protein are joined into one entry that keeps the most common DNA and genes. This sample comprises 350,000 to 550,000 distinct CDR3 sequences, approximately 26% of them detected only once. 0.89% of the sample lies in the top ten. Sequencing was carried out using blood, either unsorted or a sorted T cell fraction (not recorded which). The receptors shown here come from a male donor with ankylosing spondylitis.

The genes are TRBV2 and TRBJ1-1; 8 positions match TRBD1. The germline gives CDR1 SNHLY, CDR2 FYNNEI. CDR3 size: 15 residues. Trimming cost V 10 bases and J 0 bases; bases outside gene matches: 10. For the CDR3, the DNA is TGTGCCAACCGTCCCGGGACAGGAATGAACACTGAAGCTTTCTTT. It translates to CANRPGTGMNTEAFF.

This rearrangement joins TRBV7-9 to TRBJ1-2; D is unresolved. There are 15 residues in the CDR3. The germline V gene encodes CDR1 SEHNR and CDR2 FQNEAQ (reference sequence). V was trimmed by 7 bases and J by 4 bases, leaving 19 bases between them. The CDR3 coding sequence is TGTGCCAGCATAGCAGGAGGGCTTAACTCCTATGGCTACACCTTC. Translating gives CASIAGGLNSYGYTF. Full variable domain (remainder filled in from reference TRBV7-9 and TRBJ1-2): DTGVSQNPRHKITKRGQNVTFRCDPISEHNRLYWYRQTLGQGPEFLTYFQNEAQLEKSRLLSDRFSAERPKGSFSTLEIQRTEQGDSAMYLCASIAGGLNSYGYTFGSGTRLTVV.

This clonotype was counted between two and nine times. CDR3 sequence (DNA): TGCGCCAGCAGCCTCCAGACAGGGGAACTACGCAATGAGCAGTTCTTC. This gives the protein CASSLQTGELRNEQFF. This chain links TRBV5-1 with TRBJ2-1; 8 bases map to TRBD1. CDR1 is SGHRS, CDR2 YFSETQ, per germline. The CDR3 totals 16 residues. V lost 4 bases and J lost 6; bases outside the gene matches: 12.

CDR3 region: CASSLVSAGGDTQYF. DNA of the CDR3: TGCGCCAGCAGCTTGGTTTCTGCGGGGGGAGATACGCAGTATTTT. The genes are TRBV5-1 and TRBJ2-3; 8 bases map to TRBD2. Per the germline V gene, CDR1 is SGHRS and CDR2 is YFSETQ. There are 15 residues in the CDR3. V was pared by 0 bases and J by 5 bases, with 5 bases of the junction left unmatched.

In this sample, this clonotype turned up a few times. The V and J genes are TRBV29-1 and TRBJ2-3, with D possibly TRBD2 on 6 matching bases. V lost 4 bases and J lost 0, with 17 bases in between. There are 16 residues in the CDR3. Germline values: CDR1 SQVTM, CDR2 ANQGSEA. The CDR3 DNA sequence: TGCAGCGTTGTTGGGGGGTGGCAATATAGCACAGATACGCAGTATTTT. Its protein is CSVVGGWQYSTDTQYF.

The CDR3 is CATSGNRQGETQYF. The CDR3 region has the DNA TGTGCCACCAGCGGAAACCGACAGGGGGAGACCCAGTACTTC. This chain links TRBV15 with TRBJ2-5; TRBD1 matches 8 bases. Germline-derived CDR1 and CDR2 are LNHNV and YYDKDF (reference sequence). This CDR3 spans 14 amino acids. Trimming removed 5 bases from V and 5 bases from J; junction bases left unmatched: 7.

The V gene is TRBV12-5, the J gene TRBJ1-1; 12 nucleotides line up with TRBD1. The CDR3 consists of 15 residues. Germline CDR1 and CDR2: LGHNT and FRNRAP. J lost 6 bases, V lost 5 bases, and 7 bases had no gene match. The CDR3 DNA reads TGTGCTAGTGGTCCATGGGACAGGGGGCGATCTGAAGCTTTCTTT. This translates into CASGPWDRGRSEAFF.

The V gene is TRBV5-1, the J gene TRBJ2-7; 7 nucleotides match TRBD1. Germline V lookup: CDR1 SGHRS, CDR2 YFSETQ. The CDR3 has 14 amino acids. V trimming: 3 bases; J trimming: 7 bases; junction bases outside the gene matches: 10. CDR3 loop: CASSSGQVPGEQYF. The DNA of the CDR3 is TGCGCCAGCAGCTCCGGACAGGTCCCCGGGGAGCAGTACTTC.

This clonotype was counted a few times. The CDR3: CASSSALAGSYNEQFF. The CDR3 DNA sequence: TGTGCCAGCAGCTCTGCCCTAGCGGGCTCCTACAATGAGCAGTTCTTC. The rearrangement joins TRBV11-2 to TRBJ2-1, with 8 bases that match TRBD2. Germline V gives CDR1 SGHAT, CDR2 FQNNGV. CDR3 size: 16 residues. V trimming: 4 bases; J trimming: 0 bases; junction bases outside the gene matches: 5.

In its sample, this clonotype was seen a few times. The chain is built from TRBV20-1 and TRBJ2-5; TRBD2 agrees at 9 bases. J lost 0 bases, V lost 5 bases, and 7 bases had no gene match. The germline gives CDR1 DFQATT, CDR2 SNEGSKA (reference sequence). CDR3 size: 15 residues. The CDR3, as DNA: TGCAGTGCTTGGAACATAGCGGGAGACCAAGAGACCCAGTACTTC. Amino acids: CSAWNIAGDQETQYF.

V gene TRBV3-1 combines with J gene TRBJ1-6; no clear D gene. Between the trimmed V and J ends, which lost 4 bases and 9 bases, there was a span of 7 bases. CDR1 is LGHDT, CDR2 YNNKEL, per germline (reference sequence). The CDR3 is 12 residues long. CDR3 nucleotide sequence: TGTGCCAGCAGCCCTCCGGGTTCACCCCTCCACTTT. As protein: CASSPPGSPLHF.

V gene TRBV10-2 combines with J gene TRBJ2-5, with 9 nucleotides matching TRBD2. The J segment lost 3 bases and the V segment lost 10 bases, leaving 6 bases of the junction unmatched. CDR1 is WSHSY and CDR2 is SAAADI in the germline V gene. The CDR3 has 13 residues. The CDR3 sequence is CATSGAPKETQYF. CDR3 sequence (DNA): TGCGCCACTAGCGGGGCCCCCAAAGAGACCCAGTACTTC.

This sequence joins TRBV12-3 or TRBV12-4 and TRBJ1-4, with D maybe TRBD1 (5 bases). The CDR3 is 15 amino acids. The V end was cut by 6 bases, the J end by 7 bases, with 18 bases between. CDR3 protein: CASSPADIRREKLFF. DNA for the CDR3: TGTGCCAGCAGCCCTGCGGACATTCGACGTGAAAAACTGTTTTTT.

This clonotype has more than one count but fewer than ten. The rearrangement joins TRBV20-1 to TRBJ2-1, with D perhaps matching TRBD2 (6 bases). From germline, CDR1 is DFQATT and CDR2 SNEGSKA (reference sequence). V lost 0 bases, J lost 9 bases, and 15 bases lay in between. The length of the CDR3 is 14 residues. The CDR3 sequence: CSARDGASDSEQFF. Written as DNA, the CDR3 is TGCAGTGCTAGAGATGGGGCTAGCGATTCTGAGCAGTTCTTC.

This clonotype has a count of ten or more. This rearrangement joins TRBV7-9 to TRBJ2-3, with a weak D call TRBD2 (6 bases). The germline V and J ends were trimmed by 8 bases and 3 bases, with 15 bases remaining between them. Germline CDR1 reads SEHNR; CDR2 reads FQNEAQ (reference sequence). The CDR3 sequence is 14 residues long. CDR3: CASRPGGETDTQYF. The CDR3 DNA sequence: TGTGCCAGCCGACCAGGAGGGGAGACAGATACGCAGTATTTT. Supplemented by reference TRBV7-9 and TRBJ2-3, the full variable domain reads DTGVSQNPRHKITKRGQNVTFRCDPISEHNRLYWYRQTLGQGPEFLTYFQNEAQLEKSRLLSDRFSAERPKGSFSTLEIQRTEQGDSAMYLCASRPGGETDTQYFGPGTRLTVL.

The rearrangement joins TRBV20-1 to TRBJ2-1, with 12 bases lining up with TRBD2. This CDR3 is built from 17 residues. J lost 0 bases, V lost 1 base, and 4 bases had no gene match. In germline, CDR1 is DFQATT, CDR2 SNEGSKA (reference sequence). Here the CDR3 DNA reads TGCAGTGCTAGAGGACTAGCGGGAGAAAGCTCCTACAATGAGCAGTTCTTC. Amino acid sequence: CSARGLAGESSYNEQFF.

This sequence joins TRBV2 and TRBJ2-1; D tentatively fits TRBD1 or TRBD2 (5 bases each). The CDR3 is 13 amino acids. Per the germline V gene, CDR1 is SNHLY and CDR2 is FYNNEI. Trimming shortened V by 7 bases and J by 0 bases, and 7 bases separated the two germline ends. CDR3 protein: CASTGTSYNEQFF. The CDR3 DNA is TGTGCCAGCACCGGGACCTCCTACAATGAGCAGTTCTTC.

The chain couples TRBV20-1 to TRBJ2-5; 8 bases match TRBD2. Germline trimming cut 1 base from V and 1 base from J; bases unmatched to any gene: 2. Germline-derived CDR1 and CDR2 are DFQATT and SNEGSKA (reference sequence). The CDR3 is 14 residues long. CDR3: CSARGSGVQETQYF. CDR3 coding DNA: TGCAGTGCTAGAGGTAGCGGGGTCCAAGAGACCCAGTACTTC.

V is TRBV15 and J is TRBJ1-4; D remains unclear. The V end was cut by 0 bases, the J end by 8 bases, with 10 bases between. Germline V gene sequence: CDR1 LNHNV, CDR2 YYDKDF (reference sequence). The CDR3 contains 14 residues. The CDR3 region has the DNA TGTGCCACCAGCAGAGATCAAGGTGGAGAAAAACTGTTTTTT. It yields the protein CATSRDQGGEKLFF.